The 15 T cell receptor beta chains listed next were all sequenced from one sample in a study of persistence of HIV-infected CD4 T cells (dated by TCRdb to the early 2020s). The immunoSEQ hsTCRB assay version 4 in survey mode was used to sequence TCRbeta repertoires from genomic DNA. Drawn from immuneACCESS, this table holds only the in-frame rearrangements with V and J called that TCRdb kept. Clones are partly lost; checked studies trace under half to an unresolved V gene and leave the rest unexplained. A total of about 28,000 clones appear in this sample, around 80% of them only once. The leading ten clones occupy around 4.6% of the sample. The treatment or condition label, as the study defines it: suppressive antiretroviral therapy. Lysates of CMV-infected fibroblasts were used at 10 ug/mL for cell stimulation. Memory CD4+ T cells that did not respond, being CD40L-negative, CD69-negative and CD45RO-high, were sorted as memory populations depleted of antigen-responding cells.

These TCRs' antigens remain unknown. The source was CD4+ T cells sorted from PBMCs after approximately 20-hour stimulation, collected from a patient who received antiretroviral therapy. Per the publication, the cell subset or site label means: CD40L-CD69- CD45RO-high memory CD4 T cells not responding to CMV lysate. The receptors shown here come from an adult man with HIV who was CMV-seropositive.

The rearrangement uses TRBV25-1 and TRBJ1-2; D may be TRBD1 (6 bases). CDR1 and CDR2 from the germline V gene are MGHDK and SYGVNS. V lost 6 bases and J lost 0, with 8 bases in between. This CDR3 is built from 13 residues. The CDR3 sequence is CASSRGANYGYTF. The CDR3 DNA reads as TGTGCCAGCAGCAGGGGAGCTAACTATGGCTACACCTTC.

The V call is TRBV2, the J call TRBJ2-2, with 7 bases identical to TRBD1. CDR1 is SNHLY, CDR2 FYNNEI, per germline. The CDR3 has 13 residues. Trimming removed 6 bases from V and 7 bases from J; junction bases left unmatched: 5. The CDR3 loop reads CASSRGQVGELFF. The CDR3 bases are TGTGCCAGCAGCCGCGGACAGGTCGGGGAGCTGTTTTTT.

The chain joins TRBV5-1 to TRBJ2-1; D possibly corresponds to TRBD1 (5 bases). The CDR3 is 13 amino acids. Germline values: CDR1 SGHRS, CDR2 YFSETQ. V dropped 2 bases and J dropped 15 bases, with 18 bases sitting between them. This chain's CDR3 is CASSFDLQGVVFF. CDR3 sequence (DNA): TGCGCCAGCAGCTTCGACCTCCAAGGGGTTGTGTTCTTC. Together with reference TRBV5-1 and TRBJ2-1, the CDR3 gives the full variable domain: KAGVTQTPRYLIKTRGQQVTLSCSPISGHRSVSWYQQTPGQGLQFLFEYFSETQRNKGNFPGRFSGRQFSNSRSEMNVSTLELGDSALYLCASSFDLQGVVFFGPGTRLTVL.

The gene calls are TRBV2 and TRBJ2-5; the D is unclear. The CDR3 has 13 amino acids. The germline gives CDR1 SNHLY, CDR2 FYNNEI. V was clipped by 3 bases and J by 4 bases, with 9 bases between them. CDR3 nucleotide sequence: TGTGCCAGCAGTGAGGTCCCCCCAGAGACCCAGTACTTC. It codes for CASSEVPPETQYF.

The rearrangement links TRBV3-1 (or the pseudogene TRBV3-2) to TRBJ1-4; TRBD1 is a possible D gene (5 bases). Germline CDR1 LGHDT, CDR2 YNNKEL (reference sequence). V lost 5 bases, J lost 6 bases, and 19 bases lay in between. This CDR3 comprises 16 residues. The CDR3 coding sequence is TGTGCCAGCAGCTCCCGGACCCGGGGCGGGGATGAAAAACTGTTTTTT. Translated, it gives CASSSRTRGGDEKLFF.

The J gene is TRBJ2-2, the V gene TRBV20-1, with D hard to call. This CDR3 comprises 11 residues. The V and J ends lost 3 bases and 6 bases respectively, with 5 bases between them. CDR1 is DFQATT and CDR2 is SNEGSKA in the germline V gene (reference sequence). The CDR3 is CSASPAGELFF. Written as DNA, the CDR3 is TGCAGTGCTAGCCCAGCCGGGGAGCTGTTTTTT.

This sequence joins TRBV7-2 and TRBJ2-5; 10 bases are shared with TRBD2. From germline, CDR1 is SGHTA and CDR2 FQGNSA. CDR3 length: 13 amino acids. J was trimmed by 5 bases and V by 4 bases; bases with no gene match: 1. For the CDR3, the DNA is TGTGCCAGCAGCTGGACTAGCGGCGAGACCCAGTACTTC. Translated: CASSWTSGETQYF. The whole variable domain, filled in from reference TRBV7-2 and TRBJ2-5, reads GAGVSQSPSNKVTEKGKDVELRCDPISGHTALYWYRQSLGQGLEFLIYFQGNSAPDKSGLPSDRFSAERTGGSVSTLTIQRTQQEDSAVYLCASSWTSGETQYFGPGTRLLVL.

The chain is built from TRBV3-1 (or the pseudogene TRBV3-2) and TRBJ1-2; TRBD1 matches at 7 bases. The CDR3 consists of 12 residues. Germline values: CDR1 LGHDT, CDR2 YNNKEL (reference sequence). J lost 5 bases, V lost 4 bases, and 1 base had no gene match. The CDR3 here is CASSPGQYGYTF. CDR3 sequence (DNA): TGTGCCAGCAGCCCGGGACAGTATGGCTACACCTTC.

In this sample, this clone turned up a few times. This chain joins TRBV27 and TRBJ1-5; no firm D call. CDR3 length equals 15 residues. The germline V gene has CDR1 MNHEY and CDR2 SMNVEV (reference sequence). The V gene lost 7 bases and the J gene lost 2 bases, with 15 bases spanning the gap. The CDR3 coding sequence is TGTGCCAGCAATCCCACGGGTAGGGGCAATCAGCCCCAGCATTTT. It yields the protein CASNPTGRGNQPQHF.

This chain connects TRBV3-1 (or the pseudogene TRBV3-2) to TRBJ1-5; TRBD1 aligns across 9 bases. Germline V gene sequence: CDR1 LGHDT, CDR2 YNNKEL (reference sequence). The CDR3 runs 19 residues. With V trimmed by 5 bases and J by 3 bases, 17 bases remained unmatched. For the CDR3, the DNA is TGTGCCAGCAGCGACGAGGGGGGACAGGGTCGAGGGGCCAATCAGCCCCAGCATTTT. It specifies CASSDEGGQGRGANQPQHF.

This sequence joins TRBV5-1 and TRBJ1-2, with 7 bases aligning to TRBD1. The CDR3 totals 14 residues. Germline values: CDR1 SGHRS, CDR2 YFSETQ. Germline trimming cut 4 bases from V and 8 bases from J; bases unmatched to any gene: 11. The CDR3 reads CASSIETGFRGYTF. The CDR3, as DNA: TGCGCCAGCAGCATCGAGACAGGGTTTAGGGGCTACACCTTC.

The rearrangement joins TRBV6-5 to TRBJ2-1; perhaps D is TRBD1 or TRBD2 (5 bases each). Trimming cost V 8 bases and J 10 bases, with 15 bases left between them. The CDR3 sequence is 12 residues long. Germline lookup yields CDR1 MNHEY and CDR2 SVGAGI. CDR3 in amino acids: CASVNKGSEQFF. CDR3 coding DNA: TGTGCCAGCGTAAACAAGGGGAGCGAGCAGTTCTTC.

CDR3 loop: CASSFGGSYEQYF. The CDR3 coding sequence is TGCGCCAGCAGCTTCGGGGGGTCCTACGAGCAGTACTTC. The V and J genes are TRBV5-1 and TRBJ2-7; TRBD2 aligns across 7 bases. The germline CDR1 and CDR2 sequences are SGHRS and YFSETQ. V lost 2 bases, J lost 1 base, and 0 bases stayed unmatched. This CDR3 is built from 13 residues.

This CDR3 is CASSRHFRETQYF. Here the CDR3 DNA reads TGTGCCAGCAGTAGACACTTTCGAGAGACCCAGTACTTC. The chain links TRBV27 to TRBJ2-5; no clear D. Germline assignment: CDR1 MNHEY and CDR2 SMNVEV (reference sequence). The CDR3 runs to 13 residues. V was pared by 5 bases and J by 4 bases, with 11 bases between.

The chain joins TRBV5-1 to TRBJ1-4; D is perhaps TRBD1 (5 bases). Germline CDR1 is SGHRS and CDR2 is YFSETQ. The CDR3 sequence is 14 residues long. Trimming pared 3 bases from V and 3 bases from J, leaving 9 bases between. This CDR3 reads CASSSGQANEKLFF. CDR3 coding DNA: TGCGCCAGCAGCTCCGGACAAGCTAATGAAAAACTGTTTTTT.